This TCR beta chain is from a study of cytomegalovirus exposure and HLA in healthy donors. There were likely unrecorded immune exposures, though donors were nominally healthy when sampled. Whole-study results and caveats: Cytomegalovirus status was reportedly diagnosed by the classifier with high specificity and sensitivity. Reported findings show TCR beta sequences accurately forecast HLA-A and HLA-B alleles in most subjects. In a later analysis, about 17,000 TCR beta sequences were associated with HLA alleles at 0.05 false discovery rate.

The V end was cut by 0 bases, the J end by 0 bases, with 16 bases between. There are 18 residues in the CDR3. Germline loops: CDR1 SGDLS, CDR2 YYNGEE. To note about this clone: Its antigen is still unknown.

13 Jbeta primers and 60 Vbeta primers were used for the PCR. Here immunoSEQ multiplex PCR was the method, and the copy in TCRdb shows in-frame clones only, minus some. The table lists 160,000 or so clones, roughly 80% of them singletons. The receptor comes from a man in his forties or fifties in good health and CMV-seropositive. The chain uses TRBV9 and TRBJ1-3, with no clear D. Specimen: PBMCs. The CDR3 reads CASSVDPLGALSGNTIYF. The CDR3 nucleotides are TGTGCCAGCAGCGTAGATCCCCTAGGCGCCCTCTCTGGAAACACCATATATTTT.